This T cell receptor (beta chain) is from a study of blood T cell repertoires in COVID-19 (dated by TCRdb to the early 2020s). In terms of the full investigation: Samples covering the acute and convalescent phases of COVID-19 were provided by collaborators in the United States, Italy and Spain. The material from the prospective study consisted of cDNA or gDNA derived from T cells, B-cell-depleted T cells, or PBMCs. The dataset comprised deeply sampled blood TCRbeta repertoires from subjects exposed to, actively infected with, or recovered from COVID-19. The repertoires were released in a freely available public database intended as a resource for research on the immune response to SARS-CoV-2. Samples were obtained from the ongoing ImmuneRACE study (first 160 participants) and from approximately 1,200 subjects provided by 6 global collaborators. A de-identified subject ID, COVID-19 status, age in years and sex were almost always included in the sample metadata. Where available, HLA class I and class II types were obtained from metadata supplied by the sample provider rather than from assay-based typing.

Each collaborating institution followed its own protocols to collect whole blood in K2EDTA tubes. Collaborator samples were shipped for TCRbeta analysis as frozen whole blood, isolated PBMCs, or DNA extracted from either sample type. With regard to this clone: Its binding antigen is unknown. Within one base of it there is no much larger clone, and no base qualities were kept.

The full study reports these points: Clinical and demographic metadata were provided uncurated, with the amount varying by source and participant.

TCRbeta CDR3 regions were amplified from genomic DNA using the immunoSEQ Assay, a bias-controlled multiplex PCR. Per the original workflow: Within the assay, amplification of reference gene primers was used to estimate how many nucleated cells each sample contained. To quantify the absolute abundance of each unique TCRbeta CDR3 rearrangement, sequence reads were collapsed and filtered. For each sample, productive Simpson clonality was calculated as the square root of Simpson's diversity index across productive rearrangements. TCRdb's version of the immuneACCESS table is confined to in-frame rearrangements and falls short of the full clone set. An unresolved V gene accounts for under half of the shortfall where checked; the remainder is of unknown origin. V and J calls and clone size come straight from that table; D and trimming were deduced from the DNA. The sample table lists 150,000 to 200,000 clones, 65% to 90% of them with a count of one. Approximately 1.4% of the sample comes from the top ten.

Sequenced material: peripheral blood. The sequence came from a human donor in a cohort sampled during active COVID-19.

The DNA reads TGTGCCAGCAGGCTCACAGGCAATGGCTACACCTTC. This yields the protein CASRLTGNGYTF. The chain is encoded by TRBV12-3 or TRBV12-4 joined to TRBJ1-2; the D gene is perhaps TRBD1, on 5 matching bases. Counted from cysteine to phenylalanine, this CDR3 has 12 amino acids. The sequence is cut down to CDR3 DNA, 36 bases in frame from base 1. Trimming takes 6 bases from V and 6 bases from J, and the germline ends sit 11 bases apart.